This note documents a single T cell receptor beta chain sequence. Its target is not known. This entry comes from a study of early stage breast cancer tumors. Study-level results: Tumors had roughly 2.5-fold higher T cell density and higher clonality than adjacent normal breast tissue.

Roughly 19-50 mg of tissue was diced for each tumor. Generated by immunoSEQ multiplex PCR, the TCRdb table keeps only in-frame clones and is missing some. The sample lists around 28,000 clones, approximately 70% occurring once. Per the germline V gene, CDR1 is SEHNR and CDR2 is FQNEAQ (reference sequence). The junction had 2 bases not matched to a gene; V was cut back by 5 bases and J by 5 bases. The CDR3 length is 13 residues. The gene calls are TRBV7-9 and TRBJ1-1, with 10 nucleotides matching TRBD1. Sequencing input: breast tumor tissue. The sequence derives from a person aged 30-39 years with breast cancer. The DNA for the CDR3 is TGTGCCAGCAGCCGACAGGGGGCGACTGAAGCTTTCTTT. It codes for CASSRQGATEAFF. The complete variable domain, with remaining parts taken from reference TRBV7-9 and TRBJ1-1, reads DTGVSQNPRHKITKRGQNVTFRCDPISEHNRLYWYRQTLGQGPEFLTYFQNEAQLEKSRLLSDRFSAERPKGSFSTLEIQRTEQGDSAMYLCASSRQGATEAFFGQGTRLTVV.